The 24 T cell receptor beta chains below all came from one sample that was sequenced in a study of beta chain features in type 1 diabetes. Expressed TCRB transcripts were sequenced because the entire RNA isolate underwent reverse transcription. Clones were sequenced by immunoSEQ multiplex PCR, and TCRdb holds only the in-frame ones, with some missing. The top ten hold around 0.12% of the sample, which has around 650,000 clones, around 12% seen once. The antigens for these receptors are not known. General observations from the study: Patients with Type 1 diabetes showed moderately but significantly shorter TCRB CDR3s in all four CD4+ subsets.

The sample comprised naive CD4+ T cells from blood. These TCRs come from a man aged 25-45 years with type 1 diabetes.

With respect to this clone: Distinct nucleotide sequences in the sample also encode this CDR3. This chain links TRBV7-9 with TRBJ1-2; D not resolved. Germline lookup yields CDR1 SEHNR and CDR2 FQNEAQ (reference sequence). The CDR3 has 15 amino acids. V lost 1 base, J lost 2 bases, and 11 bases lay in between. The CDR3 loop reads CASSLGSRFNYGYTF. The CDR3 bases are TGTGCCAGCAGCTTAGGTTCCAGGTTCAACTATGGCTACACCTTC. Using reference TRBV7-9 and TRBJ1-2 for the parts outside the CDR3, the full variable domain is DTGVSQNPRHKITKRGQNVTFRCDPISEHNRLYWYRQTLGQGPEFLTYFQNEAQLEKSRLLSDRFSAERPKGSFSTLEIQRTEQGDSAMYLCASSLGSRFNYGYTFGSGTRLTVV.

V and J are TRBV9 and TRBJ2-1; D is uncertain. V dropped 2 bases and J dropped 2 bases, with 8 bases sitting between them. The CDR3 covers 14 residues. Germline V gene lookup returns CDR1 SGDLS and CDR2 YYNGEE. The CDR3 nucleotides read TGTGCCAGCAGCGTCACGGATCCCTACAATGAGCAGTTCTTC. It translates to CASSVTDPYNEQFF. Drawing the rest from reference TRBV9 and TRBJ2-1, the complete variable domain is DSGVTQTPKHLITATGQRVTLRCSPRSGDLSVYWYQQSLDQGLQFLIQYYNGEERAKGNILERFSAQQFPDLHSELNLSSLELGDSALYFCASSVTDPYNEQFFGPGTRLTVL.

This clone has just a few counts. J is TRBJ2-7 and V is TRBV18; D remains unclear. This CDR3 comprises 13 residues. The V end lost 4 bases, the J end lost 0 bases, and 7 bases lay between the germline ends. Germline V lookup: CDR1 KGHSH, CDR2 LQKENI. The CDR3 loop reads CASSQSNSYEQYF. Here the CDR3 DNA reads TGTGCCAGCTCACAGTCGAACTCCTACGAGCAGTACTTC.

This clone was recorded a few times. The chain employs TRBV29-1 and TRBJ2-2; D call uncertain. V lost 5 bases, J lost 9 bases, and 19 bases lay in between. Germline CDR1 is SQVTM and CDR2 is ANQGSEA. This CDR3 is built from 14 residues. CDR3 DNA: TGCAGCGTTAGTGCCAGATCTCGTACGCGGGAGCTGTTTTTT. Encoded protein: CSVSARSRTRELFF.

In its sample, this clone was seen a few times. This sequence joins TRBV9 and TRBJ2-1; possibly TRBD1 for D (6 bases). The CDR3 is made up of 14 amino acids. Germline CDR1 is SGDLS and CDR2 is YYNGEE. V lost 5 bases, J lost 14 bases, and 23 bases lay in between. CDR3 DNA sequence: TGTGCCAGCAGTACAGGGCAGCTCAACTTGGGAAAGTTCTTC. Translated: CASSTGQLNLGKFF.

This clone was picked up a small number of times. CDR3 DNA sequence: TGTGCCAGCAGCTCCTCCGGGACAGGGGTAAACATTCAGTACTTC. Translated: CASSSSGTGVNIQYF. V is TRBV7-3 and J is TRBJ2-4; 10 positions agree with TRBD1. The CDR3 is made up of 15 amino acids. Per the germline V gene, CDR1 is SGHTA and CDR2 is FQGTGA. Trimming cost V 4 bases and J 6 bases; bases outside gene matches: 6.

V usage is TRBV6-5 and J usage is TRBJ1-2; possibly TRBD1 for D (6 bases). The germline gives CDR1 MNHEY, CDR2 SVGAGI. V shed 2 bases and J shed 2 bases, with 12 bases lying between them. The CDR3 loop spans 15 amino acids. CDR3 nucleotide sequence: TGTGCCAGCAGTTACCGCAGGGGTCTAAACTATGGCTACACCTTC. Its protein is CASSYRRGLNYGYTF.

This clone was detected a few times. The CDR3 loop is CAIRGQGVNEQFF. In DNA, the CDR3 is TGTGCCATCAGGGGACAGGGGGTCAATGAGCAGTTCTTC. This sequence joins TRBV10-3 and TRBJ2-1; 11 bases map to TRBD1. Germline V gives CDR1 ENHRY, CDR2 SYGVKD. J gave up 6 bases and V 6 bases, and 1 base lay outside the gene matches. This CDR3 region has 13 residues.

The chain carries TRBV19 and TRBJ2-5, with TRBD1 matching 7 bases. Unmatched junction bases numbered 3, after V lost 4 bases and J lost 1 base. This CDR3 has 14 residues. Germline V gene sequence: CDR1 LNHDA, CDR2 SQIVND (reference sequence). The CDR3 nucleotides read TGTGCCAGTAGTACCGACAGGGTCCAAGAGACCCAGTACTTC. Residues: CASSTDRVQETQYF.

V usage is TRBV9 and J usage is TRBJ2-7; unclear D gene. The CDR3 is 13 amino acids. Germline V gives CDR1 SGDLS, CDR2 YYNGEE. V was shortened by 0 bases and J by 5 bases, with 9 bases between the two germline ends. CDR3 sequence reads: CASSVGGEDEQYF. Written as DNA, the CDR3 is TGTGCCAGCAGCGTAGGCGGCGAGGACGAGCAGTACTTC. The entire variable domain, with the rest obtained from reference TRBV9 and TRBJ2-7, is as follows: DSGVTQTPKHLITATGQRVTLRCSPRSGDLSVYWYQQSLDQGLQFLIQYYNGEERAKGNILERFSAQQFPDLHSELNLSSLELGDSALYFCASSVGGEDEQYFGPGTRLTVT.

The table lists this clone with a few counts. The chain has TRBV5-6 and TRBJ2-5; D uncertain. Between the trimmed V and J ends, which lost 0 bases and 5 bases, there was a span of 11 bases. The CDR3 is 14 residues long. Looked up from germline, CDR1 is SGHDT and CDR2 is YYEEEE. CDR3 sequence: CASSLGAAAETQYF. The CDR3 DNA reads TGTGCCAGCAGCTTGGGAGCTGCAGCGGAGACCCAGTACTTC.

There are a few counts of this clone. V is TRBV18 and J is TRBJ1-1; D is ambiguous. V dropped 2 bases and J dropped 6 bases, with 10 bases sitting between them. CDR1 KGHSH and CDR2 LQKENI come from the germline V gene. The CDR3 consists of 13 residues. For the CDR3, the DNA is TGTGCCAGCTCACCAATCAAGCAGGCTGAAGCTTTCTTT. It specifies CASSPIKQAEAFF.

The chain couples TRBV7-9 to TRBJ1-5; TRBD1 is a possible D gene (6 bases). Germline V gene sequence: CDR1 SEHNR, CDR2 FQNEAQ (reference sequence). With 5 bases removed from V and 4 bases from J, the gap between germline ends came to 9 bases. The CDR3 spans 13 residues. CDR3 region: CASSKQGNQPQHF. The CDR3 DNA is TGTGCCAGCAGCAAACAGGGAAATCAGCCCCAGCATTTT.

This clone was detected a few times. This chain connects TRBV19 to TRBJ1-4, with D unclear. Germline loops: CDR1 LNHDA, CDR2 SQIVND (reference sequence). The V and J ends lost 4 bases and 0 bases respectively, with 12 bases between them. The CDR3 loop spans 16 amino acids. The DNA for the CDR3 is TGTGCCAGTAGTACCCCGCGGAGCACAACTAATGAAAAACTGTTTTTT. Protein product: CASSTPRSTTNEKLFF.

The chain joins TRBV29-1 to TRBJ2-2; D is undetermined. Germline V CDR1 and CDR2: SQVTM, ANQGSEA. The CDR3 contains 15 residues. The germline V and J ends were trimmed by 1 base and 6 bases, with 15 bases remaining between them. CDR3 nucleotide sequence: TGCAGCGTTGAAGTGGTGGGAAGAATCTCCGGGGAGCTGTTTTTT. This translates into CSVEVVGRISGELFF.

This clone was seen only a few times. The genes are TRBV10-3 and TRBJ2-1, with a tentative D call TRBD2 (6 bases). This CDR3 region has 15 residues. With 0 bases removed from V and 8 bases from J, the gap between germline ends came to 14 bases. CDR1 and CDR2 (germline): ENHRY, SYGVKD. The CDR3 nucleotides read TGTGCCATCAGTGAGTCCGGGCTTCGGAGGGATGAGCAGTTCTTC. Its translation: CAISESGLRRDEQFF.

This clone was picked up a small number of times. The chain is built from TRBV30 and TRBJ1-2, with 7 bases lining up with TRBD1. Germline CDR1 and CDR2: GTSNPN and SVGIG (reference sequence). The CDR3 is 13 amino acids. V lost 2 bases to trimming and J lost 4 bases; unmatched junction nucleotides: 4. CDR3 sequence reads: CAWSPRGSYGYTF. The CDR3 DNA reads TGTGCCTGGAGTCCCAGGGGGAGCTATGGCTACACCTTC.

This clone showed up just a few times. The chain couples TRBV4-3 to TRBJ2-2, with D possibly matching TRBD2 (6 bases). Germline V gives CDR1 LGHNA, CDR2 YSLEER. The CDR3 runs 13 residues. V lost 4 bases, J lost 7 bases, and 10 bases lay in between. The CDR3 region has the DNA TGCGCCAGCAGCCGCCTCGGGGGCGGGGAGCTGTTTTTT. Its protein is CASSRLGGGELFF.

The table lists this clone with a few counts. This CDR3 reads CASSFDSTDTQYF. In DNA, the CDR3 is TGCGCCAGCAGCTTCGACAGCACAGATACGCAGTATTTT. The chain couples TRBV5-1 to TRBJ2-3; D unresolved. Germline V gene lookup returns CDR1 SGHRS and CDR2 YFSETQ. The CDR3 has 13 amino acids. V was pared by 2 bases and J by 0 bases, with 4 bases between. Complete variable domain (other parts from reference TRBV5-1 and TRBJ2-3): KAGVTQTPRYLIKTRGQQVTLSCSPISGHRSVSWYQQTPGQGLQFLFEYFSETQRNKGNFPGRFSGRQFSNSRSEMNVSTLELGDSALYLCASSFDSTDTQYFGPGTRLTVL.

This clone was recorded a few times. The rearrangement joins TRBV29-1 to TRBJ1-2; D is ambiguous. CDR3 size: 17 residues. With 6 bases removed from V and 5 bases from J, the gap between germline ends came to 28 bases. From germline, CDR1 is SQVTM and CDR2 ANQGSEA. This CDR3 is CSVDASPSGVLSYGYTF. DNA for the CDR3: TGCAGCGTCGACGCCTCCCCCAGTGGGGTTTTATCGTATGGCTACACCTTC.

The J gene is TRBJ2-2, the V gene TRBV6-1, with D uncertain. Germline CDR1 is MNHNS and CDR2 is SASEGT. Trimming pared 6 bases from V and 3 bases from J, leaving 11 bases between. The CDR3 extends over 14 amino acids. CDR3 in amino acids: CASRDSQYTGELFF. The CDR3, as DNA: TGTGCCAGCAGAGATTCCCAGTACACCGGGGAGCTGTTTTTT.

In nucleotides, the CDR3 is TGTGCCAGCAGCCATCTCGAACGGGGGAGGACTGAAGCTTTCTTT. It is translated as CASSHLERGRTEAFF. The chain couples TRBV7-2 to TRBJ1-1, with a possible D match to TRBD1 (5 bases). The germline gives CDR1 SGHTA, CDR2 FQGNSA. This CDR3 has 15 residues. Trimming took 5 bases from V and 5 from J, leaving 18 bases between them. The full variable domain, its missing parts supplied by reference TRBV7-2 and TRBJ1-1, is GAGVSQSPSNKVTEKGKDVELRCDPISGHTALYWYRQSLGQGLEFLIYFQGNSAPDKSGLPSDRFSAERTGGSVSTLTIQRTQQEDSAVYLCASSHLERGRTEAFFGQGTRLTVV.

This clone was observed a handful of times. The chain employs TRBV4-1 and TRBJ1-4; unclear D gene. Trimming shortened V by 4 bases and J by 6 bases, and 9 bases separated the two germline ends. Germline-derived CDR1 and CDR2 are MGHRA and YSYEKL. The length of the CDR3 is 13 residues. CDR3 sequence reads: CASSLSIYEKLFF. The CDR3 nucleotides are TGCGCCAGCAGCCTGTCTATTTATGAAAAACTGTTTTTT.

The rearrangement uses TRBV29-1 and TRBJ2-3, with D possibly TRBD2 on 5 matching bases. The germline V gene encodes CDR1 SQVTM and CDR2 ANQGSEA. This CDR3 is 14 amino acids long. V lost 6 bases, J lost 3 bases, and 16 bases lay in between. CDR3 residues: CSVRPDRETDTQYF. CDR3 coding DNA: TGCAGCGTGAGGCCGGATCGGGAAACAGATACGCAGTATTTT.